This TCR beta chain was captured by sequencing in a study of CD8 T cells in ankylosing spondylitis. In making TCR beta libraries, quantitative 5'-RACE with molecular barcodes was used. TCRdb independently ran MiXCR on the 5' RACE reads; one entry per CDR3 protein. This sample carries about 130,000 distinct CDR3 sequences, 17% of them seen once, and the ten largest clones take roughly 30%. CDR3 length: 15 residues. V was clipped by 3 bases and J by 4 bases, with 15 bases between them. Germline assignment: CDR1 SNHLY and CDR2 FYNNEI. Study findings and constraints: Reports of some motif variants in reactive arthritis synovial fluid and blood predate this one. Ankylosing spondylitis blood appeared to be characterized by a TCR beta motif of about eight highly homologous variants.

This clonotype came up a few times. Its specificity is not known. The sequence derives from a male donor with ankylosing spondylitis. J is TRBJ2-5 and V is TRBV2; TRBD2 might be the D (6 bases). Sequencing input: blood, either unsorted or a sorted T cell fraction (not recorded which). This CDR3 reads CASSERDKPVETQYF. The CDR3, as DNA: TGTGCCAGCAGTGAGCGGGATAAACCCGTAGAGACCCAGTACTTC.